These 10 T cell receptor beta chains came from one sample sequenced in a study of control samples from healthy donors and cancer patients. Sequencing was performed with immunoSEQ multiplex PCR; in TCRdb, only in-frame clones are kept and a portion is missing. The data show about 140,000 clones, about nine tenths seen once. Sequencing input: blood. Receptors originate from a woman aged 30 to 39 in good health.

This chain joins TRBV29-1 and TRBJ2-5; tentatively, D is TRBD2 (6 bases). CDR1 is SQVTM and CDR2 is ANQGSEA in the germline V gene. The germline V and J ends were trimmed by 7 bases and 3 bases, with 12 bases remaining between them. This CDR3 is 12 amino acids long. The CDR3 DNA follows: TGCAGCGGGGCGGGACTGGAAGAGACCCAGTACTTC. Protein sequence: CSGAGLEETQYF. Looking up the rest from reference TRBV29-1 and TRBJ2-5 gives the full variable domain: SAVISQKPSRDICQRGTSLTIQCQVDSQVTMMFWYRQQPGQSLTLIATANQGSEATYESGFVIDKFPISRPNLTFSTLTVSNMSPEDSSIYLCSGAGLEETQYFGPGTRLLVL.

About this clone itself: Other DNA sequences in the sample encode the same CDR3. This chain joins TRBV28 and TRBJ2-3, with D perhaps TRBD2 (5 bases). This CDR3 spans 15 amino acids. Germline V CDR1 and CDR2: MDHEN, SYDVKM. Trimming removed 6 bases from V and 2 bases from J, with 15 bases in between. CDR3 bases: TGTGCCAGCAGGAGTCGGGCGGGCCCCACAGATACGCAGTATTTT. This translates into CASRSRAGPTDTQYF.

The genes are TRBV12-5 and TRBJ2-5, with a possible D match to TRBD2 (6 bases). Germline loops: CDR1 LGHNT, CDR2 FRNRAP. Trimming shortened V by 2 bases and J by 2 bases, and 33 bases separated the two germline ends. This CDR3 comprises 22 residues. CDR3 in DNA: TGTGCTAGTGGTTTGACGACGCCCTTACCGGGACTTCCAAAGGAAGCGCAAGAGACCCAGTACTTC. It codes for CASGLTTPLPGLPKEAQETQYF.

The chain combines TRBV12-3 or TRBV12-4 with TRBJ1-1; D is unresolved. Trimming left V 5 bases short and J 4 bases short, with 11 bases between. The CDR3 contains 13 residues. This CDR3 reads CASSPDKGTEAFF. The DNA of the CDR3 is TGTGCCAGCAGTCCCGACAAGGGCACTGAAGCTTTCTTT.

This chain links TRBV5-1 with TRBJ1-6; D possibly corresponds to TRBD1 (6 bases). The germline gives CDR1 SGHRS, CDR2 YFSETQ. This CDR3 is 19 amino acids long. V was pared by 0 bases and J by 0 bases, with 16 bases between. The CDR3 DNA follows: TGCGCCAGCAGCTTGGCCCTGGGACAACTTACCTCCTATAATTCACCCCTCCACTTT. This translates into CASSLALGQLTSYNSPLHF.

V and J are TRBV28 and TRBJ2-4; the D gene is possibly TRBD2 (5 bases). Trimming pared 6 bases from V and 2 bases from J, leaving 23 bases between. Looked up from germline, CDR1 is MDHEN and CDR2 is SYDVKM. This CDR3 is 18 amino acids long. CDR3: CASRSRGDPALTKNIQYF. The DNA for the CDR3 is TGTGCCAGCAGATCCCGGGGTGACCCCGCGTTAACCAAAAACATTCAGTACTTC.

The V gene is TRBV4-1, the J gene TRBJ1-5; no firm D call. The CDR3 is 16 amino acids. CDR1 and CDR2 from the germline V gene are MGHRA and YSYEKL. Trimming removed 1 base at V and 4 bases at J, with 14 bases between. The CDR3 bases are TGCGCCAGCAGCCAAGCTGGGTTGGGCGGGAATCAGCCCCAGCATTTT. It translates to CASSQAGLGGNQPQHF.

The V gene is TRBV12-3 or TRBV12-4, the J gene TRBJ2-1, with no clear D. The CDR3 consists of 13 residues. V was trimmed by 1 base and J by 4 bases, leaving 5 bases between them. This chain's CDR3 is CASSLGSYNEQFF. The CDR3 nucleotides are TGTGCCAGCAGTTTAGGATCGTACAATGAGCAGTTCTTC.

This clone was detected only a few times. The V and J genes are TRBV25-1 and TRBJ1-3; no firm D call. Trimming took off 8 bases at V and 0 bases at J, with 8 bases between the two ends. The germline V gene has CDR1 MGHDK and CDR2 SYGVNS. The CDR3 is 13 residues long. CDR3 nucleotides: TGTGCCAGCGGCCGGAGCTCTGGAAACACCATATATTTT. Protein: CASGRSSGNTIYF.

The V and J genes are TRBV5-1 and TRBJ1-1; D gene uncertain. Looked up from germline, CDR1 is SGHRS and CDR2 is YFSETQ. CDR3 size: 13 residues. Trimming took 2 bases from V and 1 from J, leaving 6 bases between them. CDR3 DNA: TGCGCCAGCAGCTTAACACAGAACACTGAAGCTTTCTTT. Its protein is CASSLTQNTEAFF.